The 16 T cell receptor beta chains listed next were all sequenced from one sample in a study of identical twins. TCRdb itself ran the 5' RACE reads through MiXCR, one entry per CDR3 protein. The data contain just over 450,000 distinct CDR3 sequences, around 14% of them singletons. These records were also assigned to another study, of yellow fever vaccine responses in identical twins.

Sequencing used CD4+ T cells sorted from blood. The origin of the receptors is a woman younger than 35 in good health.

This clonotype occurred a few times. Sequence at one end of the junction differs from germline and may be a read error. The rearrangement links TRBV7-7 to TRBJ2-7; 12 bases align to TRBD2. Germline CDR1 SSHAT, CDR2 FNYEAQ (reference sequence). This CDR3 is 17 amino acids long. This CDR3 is CASSEEATSGRNDEQYF. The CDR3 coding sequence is TGTGCTAGCAGCGAGGAGGCGACTAGCGGGAGAAACGACGAGCAGTACTTC. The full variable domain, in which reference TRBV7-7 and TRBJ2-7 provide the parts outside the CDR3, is GAGVSQSPRYKVTKRGQDVTLRCDPISSHATLYWYQQALGQGPEFLTYFNYEAQPDKSGLPSDRFSAERPEGSISTLTIQRTEQRDSAMYRCASSEEATSGRNDEQYFGPGTRLTVT.

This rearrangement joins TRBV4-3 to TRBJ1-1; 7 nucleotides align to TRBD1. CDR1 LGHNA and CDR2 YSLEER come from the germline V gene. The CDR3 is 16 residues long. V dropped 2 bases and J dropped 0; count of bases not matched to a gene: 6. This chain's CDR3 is CASSQRQGFMNTEAFF. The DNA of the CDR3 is TGCGCCAGCAGCCAACGACAGGGTTTCATGAACACTGAAGCTTTCTTT.

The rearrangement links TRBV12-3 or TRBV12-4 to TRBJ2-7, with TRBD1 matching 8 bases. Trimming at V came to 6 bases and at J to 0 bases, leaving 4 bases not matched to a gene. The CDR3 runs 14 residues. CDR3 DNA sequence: TGTGCCAGCAGGGGACAGGCGGCCTCCTACGAGCAGTACTTC. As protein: CASRGQAASYEQYF.

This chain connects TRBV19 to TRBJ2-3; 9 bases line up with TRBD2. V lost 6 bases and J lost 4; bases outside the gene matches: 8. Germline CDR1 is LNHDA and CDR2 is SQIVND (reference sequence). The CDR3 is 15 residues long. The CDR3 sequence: CASRNSGGASDTQYF. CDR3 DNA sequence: TGTGCCAGTAGGAATAGCGGGGGTGCCTCAGATACGCAGTATTTT.

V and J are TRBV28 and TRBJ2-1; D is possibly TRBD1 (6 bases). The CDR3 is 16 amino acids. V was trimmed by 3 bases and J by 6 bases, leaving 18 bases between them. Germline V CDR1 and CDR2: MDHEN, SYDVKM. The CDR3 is CASSFPRQAGGNEQFF. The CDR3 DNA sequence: TGTGCCAGCAGTTTCCCCCGACAGGCCGGAGGCAATGAGCAGTTCTTC. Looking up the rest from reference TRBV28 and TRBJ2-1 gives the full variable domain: DVKVTQSSRYLVKRTGEKVFLECVQDMDHENMFWYRQDPGLGLRLIYFSYDVKMKEKGDIPEGYSVSREKKERFSLILESASTNQTSMYLCASSFPRQAGGNEQFFGPGTRLTVL.

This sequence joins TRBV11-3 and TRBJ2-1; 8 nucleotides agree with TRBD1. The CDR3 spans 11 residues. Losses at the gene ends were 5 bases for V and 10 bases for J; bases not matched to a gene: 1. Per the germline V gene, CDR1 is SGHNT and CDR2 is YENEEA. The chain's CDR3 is CASSGQGEQFF. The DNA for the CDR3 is TGTGCCAGCAGCGGACAGGGCGAGCAGTTCTTC.

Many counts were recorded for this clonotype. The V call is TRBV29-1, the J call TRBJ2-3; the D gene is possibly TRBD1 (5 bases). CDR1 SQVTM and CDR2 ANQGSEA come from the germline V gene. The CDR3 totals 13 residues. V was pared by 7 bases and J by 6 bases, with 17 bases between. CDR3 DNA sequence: TGCAGCGCCGTGGACATGAATATGGATACGCAGTATTTT. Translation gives CSAVDMNMDTQYF.

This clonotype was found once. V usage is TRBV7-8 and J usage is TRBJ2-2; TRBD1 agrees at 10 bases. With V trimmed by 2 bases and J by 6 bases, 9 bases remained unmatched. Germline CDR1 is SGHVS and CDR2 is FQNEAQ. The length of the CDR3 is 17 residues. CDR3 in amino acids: CASSLIIGQGGPGELFF. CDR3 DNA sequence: TGTGCCAGCAGCTTAATTATAGGACAGGGGGGACCCGGGGAGCTGTTTTTT.

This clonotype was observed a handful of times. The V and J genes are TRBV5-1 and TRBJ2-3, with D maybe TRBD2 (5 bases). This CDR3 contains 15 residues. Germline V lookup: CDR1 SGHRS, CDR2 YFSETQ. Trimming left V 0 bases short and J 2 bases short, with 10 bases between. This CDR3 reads CASSLDSAYTDTQYF. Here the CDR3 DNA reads TGCGCCAGCAGCTTGGATAGCGCTTACACAGATACGCAGTATTTT.

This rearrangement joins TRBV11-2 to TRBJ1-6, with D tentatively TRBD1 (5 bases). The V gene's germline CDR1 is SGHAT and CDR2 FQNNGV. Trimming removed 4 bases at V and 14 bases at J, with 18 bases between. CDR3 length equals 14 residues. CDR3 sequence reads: CASSSTAGLITLHF. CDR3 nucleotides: TGTGCCAGCAGCTCAACGGCAGGGCTAATCACCCTCCACTTT.

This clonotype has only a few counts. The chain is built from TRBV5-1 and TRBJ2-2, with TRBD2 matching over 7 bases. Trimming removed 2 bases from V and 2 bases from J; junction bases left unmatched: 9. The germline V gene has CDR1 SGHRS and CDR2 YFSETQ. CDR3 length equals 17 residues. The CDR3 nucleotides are TGCGCCAGCAGCTTCGGTCGTGGCGGGAGCAACACCGGGGAGCTGTTTTTT. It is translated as CASSFGRGGSNTGELFF.

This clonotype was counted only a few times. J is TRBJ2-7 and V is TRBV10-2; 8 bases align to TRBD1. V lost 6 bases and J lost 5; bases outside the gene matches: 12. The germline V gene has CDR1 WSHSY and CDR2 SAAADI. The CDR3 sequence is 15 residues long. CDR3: CASSKDRAPGHEQYF. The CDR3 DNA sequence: TGCGCCAGCAGCAAGGACAGGGCTCCTGGGCACGAGCAGTACTTC.

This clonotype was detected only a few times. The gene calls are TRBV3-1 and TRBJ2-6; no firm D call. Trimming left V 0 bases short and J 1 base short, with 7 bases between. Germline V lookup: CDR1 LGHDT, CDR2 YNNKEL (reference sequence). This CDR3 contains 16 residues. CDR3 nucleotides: TGTGCCAGCAGCCAAGATACGGGTTCTGGGGCCAACGTCCTGACTTTC. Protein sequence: CASSQDTGSGANVLTF.

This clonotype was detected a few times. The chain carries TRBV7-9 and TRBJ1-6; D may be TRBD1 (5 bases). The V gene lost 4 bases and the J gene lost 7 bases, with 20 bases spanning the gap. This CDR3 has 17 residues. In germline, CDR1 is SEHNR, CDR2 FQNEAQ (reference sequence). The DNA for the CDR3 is TGTGCCAGCAGCTACCTTGATGACGTAGGGGCAAATTCACCCCTCCACTTT. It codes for CASSYLDDVGANSPLHF.

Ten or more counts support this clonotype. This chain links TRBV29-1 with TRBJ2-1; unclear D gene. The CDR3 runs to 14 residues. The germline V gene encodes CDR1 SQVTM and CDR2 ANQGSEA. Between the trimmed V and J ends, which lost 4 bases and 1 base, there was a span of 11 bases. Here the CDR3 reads CSVGGRNSYNEQFF. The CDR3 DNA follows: TGCAGCGTTGGTGGGCGGAATTCCTACAATGAGCAGTTCTTC.

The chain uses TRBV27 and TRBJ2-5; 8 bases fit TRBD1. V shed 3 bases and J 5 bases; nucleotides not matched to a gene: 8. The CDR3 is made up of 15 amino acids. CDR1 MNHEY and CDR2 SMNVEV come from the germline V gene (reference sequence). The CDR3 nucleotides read TGTGCCAGCAGTTTTCTGGACAGGGTCGACGAGACCCAGTACTTC. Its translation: CASSFLDRVDETQYF.